The clone carrying this T cell receptor (beta chain) was observed a handful of times. This record belongs to a study of CD8 T cells in ankylosing spondylitis. Per germline, CDR1 KGHDR and CDR2 SFDVKD. The V and J ends lost 3 bases and 7 bases, in that order; junction bases with no gene match: 6. The CDR3 spans 16 residues. For TCR beta, libraries came from quantitative 5'-RACE with molecular barcodes. MiXCR, run by TCRdb on the 5' RACE reads, gives a single entry per CDR3 protein. Among 50,000 to 75,000 distinct CDR3 sequences, over 5% were seen once, and the ten largest hold about 5%. The receptor's source is a male donor with ankylosing spondylitis. The sample was synovial fluid, either unsorted or a sorted T cell fraction (not recorded which). This sequence joins TRBV24-1 and TRBJ2-1, with TRBD2 matching 12 bases. CDR3 protein: CATSDVTSGRRNEQFF. In nucleotides, the CDR3 is TGTGCCACCAGTGATGTGACTAGCGGGAGACGAAATGAGCAGTTCTTC.